The 10 T cell receptor beta chains reported below all come from one sample, sequenced in a study of CD8+CD57+ T cells in acquired aplastic anemia (dated by TCRdb to the late 2010s). Flow cytometry had shown CD8+CD57+ cell expansion in the patients selected for sequencing. Reads for this sample came from an Illumina HiSeq 2000. Genomic DNA served as template for TCR beta VDJ combination and CDR3 sequence profiling. Clones were called with MiXCR by TCRdb after fastp trimmed the public reads at Q25, and only in-frame beta chains were retained. Rows with a matching CDR3 protein are joined into one entry that keeps the most common DNA and genes. For this sample the table gives approximately 220,000 distinct CDR3 sequences, of which 47% were detected only once. The top ten constitute 7% to 10% of the sample. The sequenced sample consisted of sorted CD4+, CD8+, or CD8+CD57+ T cells (not recorded which) from PBMCs. These receptors were collected from a human donor with aplastic anemia.

The rearrangement uses TRBV20-1 and TRBJ1-2; 9 bases match TRBD1. From germline, CDR1 is DFQATT and CDR2 SNEGSKA (reference sequence). The CDR3 contains 16 residues. V was clipped by 5 bases and J by 4 bases; unmatched bases: 14. CDR3 in amino acids: CSAPPGQGGDSYGYTF. CDR3 nucleotide sequence: TGCAGTGCTCCGCCGGGACAGGGTGGGGATAGCTATGGCTACACCTTC.

This clonotype was seen at least ten times. The V call is TRBV19, the J call TRBJ2-3; no clear D. The germline V gene has CDR1 LNHDA and CDR2 SQIVND (reference sequence). The CDR3 is 12 amino acids. Deletions cut 7 bases from V and 3 bases from J, with 8 bases between. CDR3 sequence reads: CASNTGTDTQYF. Written as DNA, the CDR3 is TGTGCCAGTAATACCGGAACAGATACGCAGTATTTT.

This clonotype was detected ten times or more. The chain combines TRBV7-9 with TRBJ1-1; perhaps TRBD1 as D (6 bases). Trimming shortened V by 5 bases and J by 0 bases, and 13 bases separated the two germline ends. Germline V CDR1 and CDR2: SEHNR, FQNEAQ (reference sequence). This CDR3 has 15 amino acids. DNA of the CDR3: TGTGCCAGCAGCGGATGGGGGGGCATGAACACTGAAGCTTTCTTT. Its protein product is CASSGWGGMNTEAFF.

This clonotype has a count of ten or more. The chain's CDR3 is CSARGQGVYTEAFF. As DNA, the CDR3 is TGCAGTGCTAGAGGACAAGGGGTTTACACTGAAGCTTTCTTT. The chain joins TRBV20-1 to TRBJ1-1; D might be TRBD1 (5 bases). This CDR3 comprises 14 residues. The germline V gene has CDR1 DFQATT and CDR2 SNEGSKA (reference sequence). Trimming stripped 1 base from V and 3 bases from J, with 12 bases between.

This clonotype has a count of ten or more. The chain has TRBV27 and TRBJ2-7; D might be TRBD1 (5 bases). Trimming took off 0 bases at V and 0 bases at J, with 9 bases between the two ends. The length of the CDR3 is 15 residues. Germline assignment: CDR1 MNHEY and CDR2 SMNVEV (reference sequence). CDR3 amino acids: CASSLSGAGSYEQYF. CDR3 DNA: TGTGCCAGCAGTTTATCAGGGGCTGGCTCCTACGAGCAGTACTTC.

This clonotype was seen only a few times. The V and J genes are TRBV6-5 and TRBJ2-5; the D call may be TRBD1 or TRBD2 (6 bases each). Trimming took 6 bases from V and 9 from J, leaving 17 bases between them. This CDR3 is 13 amino acids long. The germline gives CDR1 MNHEY, CDR2 SVGAGI. Here the CDR3 DNA reads TGTGCCAGCAGGACACAGGGAGGTGAGCCCCAGTACTTC. Translated: CASRTQGGEPQYF.

The rearrangement joins TRBV25-1 to TRBJ2-3; no firm D call. This CDR3 region has 13 residues. The germline CDR1 and CDR2 sequences are MGHDK and SYGVNS. V was cut by 1 base and J by 7 bases, with 9 bases left in between. The CDR3 nucleotides are TGTGCCAGCAGTGAATCCCCAGTGAATACGCAGTATTTT. Its translation: CASSESPVNTQYF. Together with reference TRBV25-1 and TRBJ2-3, the CDR3 gives the full variable domain: EADIYQTPRYLVIGTGKKITLECSQTMGHDKMYWYQQDPGMELHLIHYSYGVNSTEKGDLSSESTVSRIRTEHFPLTLESARPSHTSQYLCASSESPVNTQYFGPGTRLTVL.

The table lists this clonotype with many counts. This chain's CDR3 is CASSVSGGGGSTDTQYF. The CDR3 DNA reads as TGTGCCAGCAGCGTATCAGGCGGGGGGGGGAGCACAGATACGCAGTATTTT. This chain uses TRBV9 with TRBJ2-3; 9 bases match TRBD2. Germline CDR1 SGDLS, CDR2 YYNGEE. J was trimmed by 0 bases and V by 1 base; bases with no gene match: 6. The CDR3 is made up of 17 amino acids. Variable domain in full (rest from reference TRBV9 and TRBJ2-3): DSGVTQTPKHLITATGQRVTLRCSPRSGDLSVYWYQQSLDQGLQFLIQYYNGEERAKGNILERFSAQQFPDLHSELNLSSLELGDSALYFCASSVSGGGGSTDTQYFGPGTRLTVL.

V is TRBV7-8 and J is TRBJ2-3; no firm D call. Germline V CDR1 and CDR2: SGHVS, FQNEAQ. V lost 1 base, J lost 5 bases, and 7 bases lay in between. This CDR3 comprises 13 residues. The CDR3: CASSLGIIDTQYF. In nucleotides, the CDR3 is TGTGCCAGCAGCTTAGGGATAATAGATACGCAGTATTTT. Drawing the rest from reference TRBV7-8 and TRBJ2-3, the complete variable domain is GAGVSQSPRYKVAKRGQDVALRCDPISGHVSLFWYQQALGQGPEFLTYFQNEAQLDKSGLPSDRFFAERPEGSVSTLKIQRTQQEDSAVYLCASSLGIIDTQYFGPGTRLTVL.

Worth noting for this clonotype: This likely comes from a read error, as the CDR3 has no conserved phenylalanine or tryptophan at its end. The chain is built from TRBV5-5 and TRBJ1-2, with unresolved D. The CDR3 is 14 residues long. Germline values: CDR1 SGHKS, CDR2 YYEKEE (reference sequence). The V end was cut by 1 base, the J end by 2 bases, with 9 bases between. The CDR3 region has the DNA TGTGCCAGCAGCTTGCTGTGGGCAAACTATGGCTACACCCTC. Translation: CASSLLWANYGYTL.